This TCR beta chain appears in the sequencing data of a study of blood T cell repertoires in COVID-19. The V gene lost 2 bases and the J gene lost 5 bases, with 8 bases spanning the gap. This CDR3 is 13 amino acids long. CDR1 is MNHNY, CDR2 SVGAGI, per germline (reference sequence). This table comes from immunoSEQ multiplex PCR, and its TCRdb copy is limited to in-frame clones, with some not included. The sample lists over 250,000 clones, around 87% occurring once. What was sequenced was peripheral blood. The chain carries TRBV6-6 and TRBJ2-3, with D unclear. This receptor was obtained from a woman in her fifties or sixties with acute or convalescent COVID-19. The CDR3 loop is CASSYPDIDTQYF. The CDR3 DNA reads TGTGCCAGCAGTTACCCCGACATAGATACGCAGTATTTT.